This T cell receptor (beta chain) was sequenced during a study of OX40 agonist ivuxolimab in advanced cancers. Looking at the study overall: The costimulatory receptor OX40 (CD134) was targeted by ivuxolimab, a fully human IgG2 agonistic monoclonal antibody. Intravenous ivuxolimab was administered to patients every 2 weeks at six dose levels: 0.01, 0.1, 0.3, 1.5, 3 and 10 mg/kg. Among the approximately 50 dose-escalation patients, some 20 had hepatocellular carcinoma, 15 or so melanoma, 9 renal cell carcinoma and 9 head and neck cancer. In the dose-escalation cohort, approximately 80% of patients were male, and the mean age was 60 years with a range of about 20 to 79. Prior anti-PD-1, anti-PD-L1 or anti-CTLA-4 therapy was permitted, and checkpoint inhibitors had been received by around 40% of dose-escalation patients. Partial responses occurred in three dose-escalation patients, of whom one had hepatocellular carcinoma and two had cutaneous melanoma. The purpose of peripheral TCRbeta sequencing was to test whether ivuxolimab changed TCR sequence diversity and led to clonal T-cell expansion. The monotherapy dose-escalation portion (N of about 50 patients) of the phase I ivuxolimab trial is reported in the paper.

This clone was recorded once. Its antigen remains undetermined. Base qualities are not at hand, and no much larger clone is one base apart. Findings and caveats that apply to the study as a whole: After ivuxolimab, expanded clones were on average more numerous among CD8+ T cells than among CD4+ T cells. Partial responders in the 0.1-3.0 mg/kg groups had among the lowest normalized peripheral clonal expansion, especially among CD8+ T cells. Low levels of normalized T-cell clonal expansion were also seen in some patients who did not respond. At doses of 0.1 to 3.0 mg/kg, clonal expansion of both CD4+ and CD8+ T cells in blood was seen between baseline and week 6. Antigen specificity was not determined for the clonally expanded peripheral T cells.

Genomic DNA was extracted from sorted cells for sequencing of the TCRbeta CDR3 region. TCRbeta CDR3 regions were sequenced using the immunoSEQ Assay. TCRdb retrieved this table from immuneACCESS and kept in-frame rearrangements only. Not all clones are present; in checked studies, unresolved V genes account for under half, and no reason is known for the remainder. Here the sample has approximately 46,000 clones; about 74% occur a single time. The ten largest clonotypes hold around 2.7% of the sample. The CDR3 goes from the cysteine to the phenylalanine over 14 residues. Only the CDR3 portion is preserved as DNA: 42 bases, with reading frame beginning at the first base. Sequences LNHDA (CDR1) and SQIVND (CDR2) are obtained from the germline V gene (reference sequence). Trimming takes 1 base off V and 4 bases off J; junction bases not matched to a gene: 3. Patients with autoimmune disease history or receiving systemic immunosuppression were excluded from the trial. Peripheral blood for TCR sequencing was collected from all dose cohorts at baseline, on cycle 4 day 1, and on cycle 7 day 1. The samples were drawn from a first-in-human, open-label, multicenter phase I dose-escalation trial of ivuxolimab. The trial enrolled adults with locally advanced or metastatic head and neck squamous cell, hepatocellular, melanoma or renal cell carcinoma. Before TCR sequencing, CD4+ T cells and CD8+ T cells were sorted from peripheral blood as separate populations.

The V and J segments used are TRBV19 and TRBJ1-1; TRBD1 agrees with 7 junctional bases. The clonotype originates from an adult with an advanced solid tumor such as melanoma, head and neck, liver or kidney cancer. This specimen was CD4+ or CD8+ T cells sorted from blood, taken in a trial of the OX40 agonist ivuxolimab. CDR3 reads: CASSIGDSGTEAFF. Here is the DNA: TGTGCCAGTAGTATAGGGGACAGCGGCACTGAAGCTTTCTTT.